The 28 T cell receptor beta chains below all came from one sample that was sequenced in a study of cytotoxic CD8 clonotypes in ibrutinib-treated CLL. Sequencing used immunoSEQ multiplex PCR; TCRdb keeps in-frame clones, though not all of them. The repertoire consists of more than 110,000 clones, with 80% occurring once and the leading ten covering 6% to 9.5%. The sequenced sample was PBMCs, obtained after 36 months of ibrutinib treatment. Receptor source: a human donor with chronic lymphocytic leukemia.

The chain's CDR3 is CASSHYTGNQPQHF. The CDR3 nucleotides read TGCGCCAGCAGTCACTACACAGGGAATCAGCCCCAGCATTTT. V is TRBV4-1 and J is TRBJ1-5; the D gene is possibly TRBD1 (6 bases). CDR3 size: 14 residues. Between the trimmed V and J ends, which lost 6 bases and 4 bases, there was a span of 13 bases. The V gene's germline CDR1 is MGHRA and CDR2 YSYEKL.

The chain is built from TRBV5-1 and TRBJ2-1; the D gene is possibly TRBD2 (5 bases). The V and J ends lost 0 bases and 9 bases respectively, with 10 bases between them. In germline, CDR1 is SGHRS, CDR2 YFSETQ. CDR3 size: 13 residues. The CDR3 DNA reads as TGCGCCAGCAGCTTGGAGCTAGCTTTTGAGCAGTTCTTC. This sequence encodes CASSLELAFEQFF.

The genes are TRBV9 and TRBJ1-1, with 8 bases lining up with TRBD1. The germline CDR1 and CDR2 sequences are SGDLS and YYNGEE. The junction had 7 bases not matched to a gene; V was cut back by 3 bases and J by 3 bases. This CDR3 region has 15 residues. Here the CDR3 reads CASSARPTGDTEAFF. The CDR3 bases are TGTGCCAGCAGCGCCCGCCCGACAGGGGACACTGAAGCTTTCTTT.

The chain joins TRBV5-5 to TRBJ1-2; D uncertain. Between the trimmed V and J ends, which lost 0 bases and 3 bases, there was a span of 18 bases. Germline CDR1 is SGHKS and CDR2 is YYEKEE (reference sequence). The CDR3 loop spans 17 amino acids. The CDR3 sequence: CASSLGNLRDRYYGYTF. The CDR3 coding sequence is TGTGCCAGCAGCTTGGGGAACCTTCGAGACCGGTACTATGGCTACACCTTC.

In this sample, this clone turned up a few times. The DNA of the CDR3 is TGTGCCAGCAGCAAGGCTGGGGCCAACGTCCTGACTTTC. This gives the protein CASSKAGANVLTF. The chain recombines TRBV27 with TRBJ2-6; no firm D call. V dropped 6 bases and J dropped 2 bases, with 5 bases sitting between them. This CDR3 spans 13 amino acids. Per germline, CDR1 MNHEY and CDR2 SMNVEV (reference sequence). The variable domain in full, completed from reference TRBV27 and TRBJ2-6, reads EAQVTQNPRYLITVTGKKLTVTCSQNMNHEYMSWYRQDPGLGLRQIYYSMNVEVTDKGDVPEGYKVSRKEKRNFPLILESPSPNQTSLYFCASSKAGANVLTFGAGSRLTVL.

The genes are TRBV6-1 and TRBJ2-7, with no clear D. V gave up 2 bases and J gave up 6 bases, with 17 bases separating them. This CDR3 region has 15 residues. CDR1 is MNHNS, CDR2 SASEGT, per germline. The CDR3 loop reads CASSELGDKIGEQYF. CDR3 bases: TGTGCCAGCAGTGAATTGGGTGATAAGATTGGCGAGCAGTACTTC.

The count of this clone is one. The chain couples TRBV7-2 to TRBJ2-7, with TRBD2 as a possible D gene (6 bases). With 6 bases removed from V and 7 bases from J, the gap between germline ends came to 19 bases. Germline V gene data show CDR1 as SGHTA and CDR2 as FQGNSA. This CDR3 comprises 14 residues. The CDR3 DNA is TGTGCCAGCAGACCCGGGACTGAACTGCTAGAGCAGTACTTC. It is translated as CASRPGTELLEQYF.

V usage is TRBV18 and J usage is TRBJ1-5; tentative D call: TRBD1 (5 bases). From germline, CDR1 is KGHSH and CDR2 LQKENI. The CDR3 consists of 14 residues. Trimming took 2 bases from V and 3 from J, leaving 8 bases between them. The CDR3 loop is CASSPGGPNQPQHF. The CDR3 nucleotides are TGTGCCAGCTCACCAGGGGGACCCAATCAGCCCCAGCATTTT.

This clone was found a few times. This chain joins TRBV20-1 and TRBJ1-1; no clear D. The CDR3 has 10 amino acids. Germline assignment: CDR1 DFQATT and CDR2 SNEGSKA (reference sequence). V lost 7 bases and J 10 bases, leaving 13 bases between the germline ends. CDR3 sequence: CSESGLRAFF. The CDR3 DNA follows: TGCAGTGAGAGCGGGCTACGAGCTTTCTTT.

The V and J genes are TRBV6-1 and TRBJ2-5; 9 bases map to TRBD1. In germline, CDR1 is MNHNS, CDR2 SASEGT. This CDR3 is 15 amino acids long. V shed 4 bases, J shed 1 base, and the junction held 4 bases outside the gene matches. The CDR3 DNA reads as TGTGCCAGCAGTGCGGACAGGGGCACCCAAGAGACCCAGTACTTC. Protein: CASSADRGTQETQYF.

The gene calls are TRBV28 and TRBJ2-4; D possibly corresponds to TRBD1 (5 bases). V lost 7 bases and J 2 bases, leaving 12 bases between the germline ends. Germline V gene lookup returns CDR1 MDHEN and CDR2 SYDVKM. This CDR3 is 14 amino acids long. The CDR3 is CASTSGLSKNIQYF. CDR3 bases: TGTGCCAGCACCTCAGGGCTATCCAAAAACATTCAGTACTTC.

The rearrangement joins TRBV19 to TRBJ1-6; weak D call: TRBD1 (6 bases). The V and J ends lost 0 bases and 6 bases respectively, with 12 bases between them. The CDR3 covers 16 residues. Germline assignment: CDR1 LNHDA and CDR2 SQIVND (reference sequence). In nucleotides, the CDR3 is TGTGCCAGTAGTATAGACCTGGACAGCTTTAATTCACCCCTCCACTTT. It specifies CASSIDLDSFNSPLHF. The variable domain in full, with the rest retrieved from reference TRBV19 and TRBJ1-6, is DGGITQSPKYLFRKEGQNVTLSCEQNLNHDAMYWYRQDPGQGLRLIYYSQIVNDFQKGDIAEGYSVSREKKESFPLTVTSAQKNPTAFYLCASSIDLDSFNSPLHFGNGTRLTVT.

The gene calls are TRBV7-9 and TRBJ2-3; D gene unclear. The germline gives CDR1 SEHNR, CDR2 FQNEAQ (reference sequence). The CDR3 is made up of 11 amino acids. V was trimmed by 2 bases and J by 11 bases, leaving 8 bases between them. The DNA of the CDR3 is TGTGCCAGCAGCTTAATGGTACAGCAGTATTTT. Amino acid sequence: CASSLMVQQYF. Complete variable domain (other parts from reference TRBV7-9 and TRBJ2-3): DTGVSQNPRHKITKRGQNVTFRCDPISEHNRLYWYRQTLGQGPEFLTYFQNEAQLEKSRLLSDRFSAERPKGSFSTLEIQRTEQGDSAMYLCASSLMVQQYFGPGTRLTVL.

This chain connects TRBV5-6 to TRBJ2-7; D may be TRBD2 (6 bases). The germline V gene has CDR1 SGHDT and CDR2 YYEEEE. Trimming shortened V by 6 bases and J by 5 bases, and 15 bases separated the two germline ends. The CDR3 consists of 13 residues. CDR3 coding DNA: TGTGCCAGCAAACGCCCGGGGGTCAACGAGCAGTACTTC. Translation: CASKRPGVNEQYF.

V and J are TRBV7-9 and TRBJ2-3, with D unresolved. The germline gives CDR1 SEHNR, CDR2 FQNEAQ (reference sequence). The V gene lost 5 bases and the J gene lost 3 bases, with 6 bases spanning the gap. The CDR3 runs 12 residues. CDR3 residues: CASSQVTDTQYF. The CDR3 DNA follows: TGTGCCAGCAGCCAGGTAACAGATACGCAGTATTTT.

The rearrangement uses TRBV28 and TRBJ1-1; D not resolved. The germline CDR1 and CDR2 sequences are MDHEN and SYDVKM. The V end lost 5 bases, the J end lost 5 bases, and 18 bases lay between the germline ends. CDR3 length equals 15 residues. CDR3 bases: TGTGCCAGCAGTCCCTGGGGAGGTGTGGGAACTGAAGCTTTCTTT. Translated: CASSPWGGVGTEAFF.

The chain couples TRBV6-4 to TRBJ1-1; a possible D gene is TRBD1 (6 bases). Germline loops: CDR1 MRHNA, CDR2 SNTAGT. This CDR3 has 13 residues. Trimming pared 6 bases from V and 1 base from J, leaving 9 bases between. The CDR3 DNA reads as TGTGCCAGCAGCAGAGGGGGGAACACTGAAGCTTTCTTT. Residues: CASSRGGNTEAFF.

CDR3 sequence reads: CASSEREDTQYF. As DNA, the CDR3 is TGTGCCAGCTCAGAAAGGGAGGATACGCAGTATTTT. This rearrangement joins TRBV2 to TRBJ2-3; tentatively, D is TRBD2 (5 bases). Trimming stripped 8 bases from V and 6 bases from J, with 12 bases between. The CDR3 sequence is 12 residues long. Germline assignment: CDR1 SNHLY and CDR2 FYNNEI.

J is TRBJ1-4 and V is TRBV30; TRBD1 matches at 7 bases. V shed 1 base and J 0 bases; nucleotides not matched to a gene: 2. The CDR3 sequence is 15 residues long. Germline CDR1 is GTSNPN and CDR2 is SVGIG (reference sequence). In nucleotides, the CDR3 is TGTGCCTGGAGTGGACAGGGCGCAACTAATGAAAAACTGTTTTTT. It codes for CAWSGQGATNEKLFF.

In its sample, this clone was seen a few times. CDR3 nucleotides: TGTGCCAGTAGTATCCTCGGCAGGGGAGGGTCTGAAGCTTTCTTT. It yields the protein CASSILGRGGSEAFF. The V gene is TRBV19, the J gene TRBJ1-1; maybe TRBD1 (6 bases). Trimming took 3 bases from V and 6 from J, leaving 17 bases between them. Germline CDR1 is LNHDA and CDR2 is SQIVND (reference sequence). The CDR3 is 15 amino acids.

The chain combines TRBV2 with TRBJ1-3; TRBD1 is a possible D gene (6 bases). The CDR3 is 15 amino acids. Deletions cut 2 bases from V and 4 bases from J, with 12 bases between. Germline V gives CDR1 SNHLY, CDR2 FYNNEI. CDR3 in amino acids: CASSEMAGVGNTIYF. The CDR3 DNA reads TGTGCCAGCAGTGAAATGGCAGGGGTAGGAAACACCATATATTTT.

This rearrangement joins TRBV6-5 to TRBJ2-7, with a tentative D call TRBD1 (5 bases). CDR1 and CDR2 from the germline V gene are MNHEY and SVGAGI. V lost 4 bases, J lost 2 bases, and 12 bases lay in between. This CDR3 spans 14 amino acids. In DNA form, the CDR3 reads TGTGCCAGCAGTTGGGGCGGCCATACCTACGAGCAGTACTTC. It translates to CASSWGGHTYEQYF.

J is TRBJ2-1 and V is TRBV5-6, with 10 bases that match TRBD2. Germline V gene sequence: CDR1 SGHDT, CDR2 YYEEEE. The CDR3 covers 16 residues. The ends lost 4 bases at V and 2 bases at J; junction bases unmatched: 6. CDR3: CASSPALAGAYNEQFF. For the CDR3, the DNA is TGTGCCAGCAGCCCGGCGCTAGCGGGAGCCTACAATGAGCAGTTCTTC.

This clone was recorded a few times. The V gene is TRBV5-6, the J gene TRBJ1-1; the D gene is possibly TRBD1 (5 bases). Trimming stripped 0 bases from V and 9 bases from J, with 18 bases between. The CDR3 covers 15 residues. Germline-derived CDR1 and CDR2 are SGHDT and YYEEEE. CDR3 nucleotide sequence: TGTGCCAGCAGCTTGGCCAAAAGGGGCAGCATGAAAGCTTTCTTT. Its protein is CASSLAKRGSMKAFF. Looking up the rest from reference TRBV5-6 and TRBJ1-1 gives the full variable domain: DAGVTQSPTHLIKTRGQQVTLRCSPKSGHDTVSWYQQALGQGPQFIFQYYEEEERQRGNFPDRFSGHQFPNYSSELNVNALLLGDSALYLCASSLAKRGSMKAFFGQGTRLTVV.

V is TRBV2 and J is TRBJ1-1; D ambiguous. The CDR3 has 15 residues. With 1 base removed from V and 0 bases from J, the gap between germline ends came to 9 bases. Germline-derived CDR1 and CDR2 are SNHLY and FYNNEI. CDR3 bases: TGTGCCAGCAGTGAAGGTGCGGGGATGAACACTGAAGCTTTCTTT. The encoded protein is CASSEGAGMNTEAFF.

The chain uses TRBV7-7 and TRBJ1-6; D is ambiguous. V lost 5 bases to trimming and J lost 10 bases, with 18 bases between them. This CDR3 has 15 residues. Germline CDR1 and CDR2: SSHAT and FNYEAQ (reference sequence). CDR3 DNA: TGTGCCAGCAGCCCTGGCCGTCAGGTCAAATCACCCCTCCACTTT. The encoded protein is CASSPGRQVKSPLHF. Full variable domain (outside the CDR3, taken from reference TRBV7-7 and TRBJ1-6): GAGVSQSPRYKVTKRGQDVTLRCDPISSHATLYWYQQALGQGPEFLTYFNYEAQPDKSGLPSDRFSAERPEGSISTLTIQRTEQRDSAMYRCASSPGRQVKSPLHFGNGTRLTVT.

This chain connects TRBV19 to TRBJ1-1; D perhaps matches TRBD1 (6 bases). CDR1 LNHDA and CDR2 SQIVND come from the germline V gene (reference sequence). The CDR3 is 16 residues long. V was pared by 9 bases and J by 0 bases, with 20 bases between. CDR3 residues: CASINSGATMNTEAFF. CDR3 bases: TGTGCCAGCATCAACTCGGGGGCCACGATGAACACTGAAGCTTTCTTT.

CDR3 nucleotide sequence: TGTGCCAGCAGCTCGATGTGGGGTTTTGAGACCCAGTACTTC. Protein sequence: CASSSMWGFETQYF. The rearrangement joins TRBV7-2 to TRBJ2-5, with D hard to call. CDR3 length equals 14 residues. The germline V and J ends were trimmed by 4 bases and 5 bases, with 14 bases remaining between them. Germline V lookup: CDR1 SGHTA, CDR2 FQGNSA. Together with reference TRBV7-2 and TRBJ2-5, the CDR3 gives the full variable domain: GAGVSQSPSNKVTEKGKDVELRCDPISGHTALYWYRQSLGQGLEFLIYFQGNSAPDKSGLPSDRFSAERTGGSVSTLTIQRTQQEDSAVYLCASSSMWGFETQYFGPGTRLLVL.